This is a list of T cell receptor beta chains from one sample in a study of sequential checkpoint blockade in melanoma. TCRdb keeps only in-frame clones here, not all; method: immunoSEQ multiplex PCR. The table lists more than 3,500 clones, around 60% of them singletons. The input for sequencing was CD8+ T cells sorted from blood (inferred from file names), taken from a patient given nivolumab and ipilimumab in sequence. The receptors come from a human donor with melanoma. The CDR3 runs from the conserved cysteine through the conserved F or W. D genes are given only for firm matches. Size is stated for part of the rows, as once, few or many counts, or as a class when the clone is expanded.

V,size,D,J,CDR3,DNA
TRBV11-2,-,TRBD1,TRBJ2-7,CASSLGQGMGEQYF,TGTGCCAGCAGCTTAGGACAGGGGATGGGCGAGCAGTACTTC
TRBV19,-,TRBD2,TRBJ2-1,CASHRGDNEQFF,TGTGCCAGTCATCGGGGGGACAATGAGCAGTTCTTC
TRBV4-3,few,TRBD1,TRBJ1-1,CASRQGAAEAFF,TGCGCTAGCCGCCAGGGGGCTGCTGAAGCTTTCTTT
TRBV2,once,-,TRBJ2-7,CASSHRGGSYEQYF,TGTGCCAGCAGCCACAGGGGAGGCTCCTACGAGCAGTACTTC
TRBV29-1,-,-,TRBJ1-1,CSVSDSEGFTEAFF,TGCAGCGTTAGCGACTCAGAGGGTTTCACTGAAGCTTTCTTT
TRBV5-1,few,-,TRBJ2-7,CASSFGSHYEQYF,TGCGCCAGCAGCTTCGGGTCCCACTACGAGCAGTACTTC
TRBV10-3,-,TRBD2,TRBJ2-7,CAISSRTSGTYEQYF,TGTGCCATCAGTTCCCGGACTAGCGGTACCTACGAGCAGTACTTC
TRBV18,-,-,TRBJ1-2,CASSRTGRADYGYTF,TGTGCCAGCTCACGCACAGGCAGGGCCGACTATGGCTACACCTTC
TRBV2,-,-,TRBJ1-6,CASMRLLNSPLHF,TGTGCCAGCATGCGACTGTTGAATTCACCCCTCCACTTT
TRBV5-6,-,TRBD1,TRBJ1-3,CASSSGTGWGNTIYF,TGTGCCAGCAGCTCCGGGACAGGGTGGGGAAACACCATATATTTT
TRBV27,-,-,TRBJ2-7,CASRLFSGPTSEQYF,TGTGCCAGCAGATTATTTAGCGGCCCCACCAGCGAGCAGTACTTC
TRBV5-4,-,-,TRBJ1-2,CASSSADRSYGYTF,TGTGCCAGCAGCTCAGCCGACAGGTCCTATGGCTACACCTTC
TRBV4-1,-,-,TRBJ1-1,CASSHSTRGNTEAFF,TGCGCCAGCAGCCACTCCACCCGCGGTAACACTGAAGCTTTCTTT
TRBV2,-,TRBD1,TRBJ1-5,CASSLGQGVVSNQPQHF,TGTGCCAGCAGCCTCGGACAGGGGGTGGTAAGCAATCAGCCCCAGCATTTT
TRBV6-4,few,-,TRBJ1-5,CASSDRIPPEGESNQPQHF,TGTGCCAGCAGTGACCGAATACCACCGGAGGGAGAGTCCAATCAGCCCCAGCATTTT
TRBV21-1,-,-,TRBJ2-7,CASSSVVPPMTDYEQYF,TGTGCCAGCAGCAGTGTGGTACCTCCCATGACAGACTACGAGCAGTACTTC
TRBV5-1,-,-,TRBJ1-1,CASSLGFGSLNTEAFF,TGCGCCAGCAGCCTGGGGTTCGGGAGTCTGAACACTGAAGCTTTCTTT
TRBV2,few,-,TRBJ1-1,CASSKGQLNTEAFF,TGTGCCAGCAGCAAAGGACAGTTGAACACTGAAGCTTTCTTT
TRBV16,few,TRBD1,TRBJ2-2,CASSQWDTGVRELFF,TGTGCCAGCAGCCAATGGGATACAGGGGTCCGGGAGCTGTTTTTT
TRBV27,-,TRBD2,TRBJ2-7,CASSPRASGSYEQYF,TGTGCCAGCAGTCCACGGGCTAGCGGGAGCTACGAGCAGTACTTC
TRBV5-5,-,-,TRBJ2-2,CASSLWRDVTGELFF,TGTGCCAGCAGCTTGTGGAGGGATGTCACCGGGGAGCTGTTTTTT
TRBV2,few,TRBD2,TRBJ2-7,CASSEAGLGGSYSYEQYF,TGTGCCAGCAGTGAAGCAGGTCTGGGCGGGAGTTATTCCTACGAGCAGTACTTC
TRBV29-1,-,TRBD1,TRBJ2-3,CSVDSGTGVDTQYF,TGCAGCGTTGATTCCGGGACAGGAGTAGATACGCAGTATTTT
TRBV9,-,-,TRBJ1-2,CASSVDPSPQLNYGYTF,TGTGCCAGCAGCGTAGACCCAAGCCCACAGTTGAACTATGGCTACACCTTC
TRBV5-4,few,-,TRBJ2-7,CASSWAQGNEQYF,TGTGCCAGCAGCTGGGCTCAGGGTAACGAGCAGTACTTC
TRBV10-2,-,-,TRBJ1-2,CASSESSTTNYGYTF,TGCGCCAGCAGTGAGTCGTCAACTACTAACTATGGCTACACCTTC
TRBV2,-,TRBD2,TRBJ2-7,CASSGSGRVKLYEQYF,TGTGCCAGCAGTGGATCCGGGAGGGTAAAACTTTACGAGCAGTACTTC
TRBV30,-,-,TRBJ1-2,CAWTDYGYTF,TGTGCCTGGACGGACTATGGCTACACCTTC
TRBV4-1,-,-,TRBJ2-5,CASSQALQGEGQETQYF,TGCGCCAGCAGCCAAGCGTTACAGGGAGAGGGTCAGGAGACCCAGTACTTC
TRBV5-1,-,-,TRBJ1-3,CASSLGLSPGNTIYF,TGCGCCAGCAGCTTGGGACTGTCCCCTGGAAACACCATATATTTT
TRBV2,-,TRBD2,TRBJ2-1,CASSEAASGPDNEQFF,TGTGCCAGCAGTGAAGCCGCTAGCGGGCCAGACAATGAGCAGTTCTTC
TRBV25-1,few,-,TRBJ2-1,CASSEKGWYNEQFF,TGTGCCAGCAGTGAAAAGGGGTGGTACAATGAGCAGTTCTTC
TRBV6-1,-,-,TRBJ2-7,CASSEGGWGPYEQYF,TGTGCCAGCAGTGAAGGAGGGTGGGGGCCCTACGAGCAGTACTTC
TRBV19,-,-,TRBJ2-7,CASSIRVSYEQYF,TGTGCCAGTAGTATTAGAGTCTCCTACGAGCAGTACTTC
TRBV19,few,TRBD2,TRBJ2-6,CASITTSASSGANVLTF,TGTGCCAGTATCACGACTAGCGCCAGCTCTGGGGCCAACGTCCTGACTTTC
TRBV7-8,few,-,TRBJ2-7,CASRDTGITGSYEQYF,TGTGCCAGCAGAGATACCGGGATCACGGGGTCCTACGAGCAGTACTTC
TRBV6-5,-,TRBD2,TRBJ2-3,CASSYGGLAGADTQYF,TGTGCCAGCAGTTATGGTGGACTAGCGGGGGCAGATACGCAGTATTTT
TRBV11-3,-,TRBD2,TRBJ2-7,CASSDALAGGPYEQYF,TGTGCCAGCAGCGACGCCTTAGCGGGAGGGCCCTACGAGCAGTACTTC
TRBV5-1,-,-,TRBJ1-1,CASSETGRGTEAFF,TGCGCCAGCAGCGAAACAGGGCGTGGCACTGAAGCTTTCTTT
TRBV30,-,TRBD1,TRBJ1-1,CACDRVAWPEAFF,TGTGCCTGTGACAGGGTAGCTTGGCCTGAAGCTTTCTTT
TRBV9,once,-,TRBJ2-5,CASSVGGSAQETQYF,TGTGCCAGCAGCGTAGGGGGTAGCGCCCAAGAGACCCAGTACTTC
TRBV7-8,-,-,TRBJ2-5,CASSLHPGQTGRETQYF,TGTGCCAGCAGCCTCCACCCCGGACAGACAGGGAGGGAGACCCAGTACTTC
TRBV7-8,few,TRBD2,TRBJ2-7,CASSLKGTNYEQYF,TGTGCCAGCAGCTTAAAAGGGACTAACTACGAGCAGTACTTC
TRBV5-4,-,TRBD1,TRBJ1-6,CASSPGTGFPLHF,TGTGCCAGCAGCCCCGGGACAGGTTTTCCCCTCCACTTT
TRBV20-1,-,-,TRBJ2-3,CSAISTDTQYF,TGCAGTGCTATATCCACAGATACGCAGTATTTT
TRBV25-1,-,-,TRBJ1-1,CASYAGREAFF,TGTGCCAGCTACGCAGGCAGGGAAGCTTTCTTT
TRBV7-2,few,-,TRBJ1-5,CASSLGSGEKGEPNQPQHF,TGTGCCAGCAGCTTGGGATCTGGGGAGAAGGGAGAACCGAATCAGCCCCAGCATTTT
TRBV29-1,-,-,TRBJ1-2,CSVRDSNYGYTF,TGCAGCGTAAGAGACTCTAACTATGGCTACACCTTC
TRBV5-6,-,-,TRBJ2-7,CASREMLGEQYF,TGTGCCAGCCGGGAGATGTTAGGCGAGCAGTACTTC
TRBV6-5,-,TRBD1,TRBJ2-7,CASSSGRGRISYEQYF,TGTGCCAGCAGTTCGGGCAGGGGGCGAATCTCCTACGAGCAGTACTTC
TRBV30,-,TRBD1,TRBJ2-7,CAWRGRTGAEQYF,TGTGCCTGGAGGGGCCGGACAGGGGCCGAGCAGTACTTC
TRBV7-9,-,-,TRBJ1-1,CASSLSDTDPLEAFF,TGTGCCAGCAGCTTATCGGACACGGATCCTTTAGAAGCTTTCTTT